The text below deals with one T cell receptor (beta chain). Its antigen is still unknown. In the PCR, 60 Vbeta and 13 Jbeta primers were used. Generated by immunoSEQ multiplex PCR, the TCRdb table keeps only in-frame clones and is missing some. Of 100,000 to 140,000 clones listed, 73% are singletons. After removal of 10 bases from V and 6 bases from J, the junction contained 16 bases not matched to a gene. The CDR3 spans 16 residues. CDR1 and CDR2 from the germline V gene are LNHDA and SQIVND (reference sequence). The data originate from a study of cytomegalovirus exposure and HLA in healthy donors. General study results and limits: Most sequenced TCRs were rare (though some public TCRs occurred in many donors). In an earlier analysis, productive rearrangement rates for most beta V segments clustered near 87% or 30%.

The TCR was taken from a man between 25 and 39 years old in good health and CMV-seronegative. V and J are TRBV19 and TRBJ2-2; 8 bases align to TRBD2. Sequenced sample: PBMCs. CDR3 in DNA: TGTGCCACCAGCTTCGGGGCCGGGGGGGGTGCCGGGGAGCTGTTTTTT. Amino acid sequence: CATSFGAGGGAGELFF.